Following are 14 T cell receptor beta chains from one sample sequenced in a study of blood T cell repertoires in COVID-19. Assay used: immunoSEQ multiplex PCR; TCRdb lists only in-frame clones, some missing. The sample has around 31,000 clones; 80% to 90% are singletons. The source material was peripheral blood. The receptors derive from a human donor with active COVID-19. The donor label of this sample is uncertain.

This clone was seen only a few times. The chain employs TRBV4-2 and TRBJ1-3; 7 bases agree with TRBD1. The junction had 16 bases not matched to a gene; V was cut back by 4 bases and J by 7 bases. The CDR3 runs 17 residues. Germline V gives CDR1 LGHNA, CDR2 YNFKEQ. The CDR3 bases are TGTGCCAGCAGCCCAGGGGTAGGGGGCGCAGAGTACAACACCATATATTTT. Its translation: CASSPGVGGAEYNTIYF.

The chain combines TRBV28 with TRBJ2-1, with a possible D match to TRBD2 (5 bases). Germline V gives CDR1 MDHEN, CDR2 SYDVKM. Trimming cost V 5 bases and J 5 bases, with 16 bases left between them. The CDR3 totals 15 residues. DNA of the CDR3: TGTGCCAGCAGTCCTGGACCCCTAGCCCACAATGAGCAGTTCTTC. Translated, it gives CASSPGPLAHNEQFF.

The rearrangement links TRBV2 to TRBJ2-3; tentatively, D is TRBD1 (6 bases). CDR1 and CDR2 from the germline V gene are SNHLY and FYNNEI. The CDR3 loop spans 14 amino acids. V lost 3 bases and J lost 0, with 7 bases in between. The CDR3 loop is CASSDDRSTDTQYF. Here the CDR3 DNA reads TGTGCCAGCAGTGATGACAGGAGCACAGATACGCAGTATTTT.

The CDR3 region has the DNA TGTGCCAGCAGTGTTCTTGCAGGGGTAATAAATGAGCAGTTCTTC. This encodes CASSVLAGVINEQFF. The chain links TRBV2 to TRBJ2-1; maybe TRBD1 (6 bases). CDR1 and CDR2 from the germline V gene are SNHLY and FYNNEI. The CDR3 totals 15 residues. V dropped 4 bases and J dropped 7 bases, with 17 bases sitting between them.

The chain carries TRBV28 and TRBJ2-2; 10 bases align to TRBD1. The CDR3 sequence is 18 residues long. The germline V gene encodes CDR1 MDHEN and CDR2 SYDVKM. V was pared by 6 bases and J by 6 bases, with 16 bases of the junction left unmatched. The CDR3 reads CASRLAHLTGGAAGELFF. DNA of the CDR3: TGTGCCAGCAGGCTAGCCCACCTGACAGGGGGCGCCGCCGGGGAGCTGTTTTTT.

The chain links TRBV9 to TRBJ2-3; the D gene is possibly TRBD2 (6 bases). Germline V gene lookup returns CDR1 SGDLS and CDR2 YYNGEE. This CDR3 is built from 15 residues. V was cut by 4 bases and J by 5 bases, with 17 bases left in between. The CDR3 protein is CASSPRADYRDTQYF. Written as DNA, the CDR3 is TGTGCCAGCAGCCCTAGGGCGGACTACCGAGATACGCAGTATTTT.

The V call is TRBV27, the J call TRBJ2-2; tentative D call: TRBD2 (6 bases). V shed 6 bases and J shed 3 bases, with 17 bases lying between them. This CDR3 is 16 amino acids long. Germline lookup yields CDR1 MNHEY and CDR2 SMNVEV (reference sequence). Here the CDR3 reads CASRQAPSVYTGELFF. CDR3 DNA: TGTGCCAGCAGACAAGCACCTAGCGTCTACACCGGGGAGCTGTTTTTT.

The rearrangement uses TRBV10-2 and TRBJ2-5; D call uncertain. The germline V gene has CDR1 WSHSY and CDR2 SAAADI. Deletions cut 2 bases from V and 4 bases from J, with 14 bases between. The CDR3 is 15 amino acids. For the CDR3, the DNA is TGCGCCAGCAGTGAGACCGGATGGGCTACAGAGACCCAGTACTTC. It specifies CASSETGWATETQYF.

V gene TRBV3-1 (or the pseudogene TRBV3-2) combines with J gene TRBJ2-5; TRBD1 is a possible D gene (5 bases). Looked up from germline, CDR1 is LGHDT and CDR2 is YNNKEL (reference sequence). The CDR3 totals 15 residues. V lost 0 bases and J lost 1, with 9 bases in between. The CDR3 sequence: CASSQDYDSQETQYF. CDR3 in DNA: TGTGCCAGCAGCCAAGATTACGACAGCCAAGAGACCCAGTACTTC.

This clone was seen a single time. This chain connects TRBV6-6 to TRBJ2-7, with 10 bases that match TRBD1. The germline V gene encodes CDR1 MNHNY and CDR2 SVGAGI (reference sequence). The CDR3 length is 15 residues. After removal of 5 bases from V and 3 bases from J, the junction contained 7 bases not matched to a gene. The CDR3 sequence is CASSAGQGGIYEQYF. The CDR3 coding sequence is TGTGCCAGCAGTGCAGGACAGGGGGGGATCTACGAGCAGTACTTC.

The genes are TRBV7-3 and TRBJ2-3, with 7 bases lining up with TRBD2. The CDR3 consists of 15 residues. Trimming at V came to 5 bases and at J to 8 bases, leaving 13 bases not matched to a gene. Looked up from germline, CDR1 is SGHTA and CDR2 is FQGTGA. The CDR3 is CASSAYRDYGLTQYF. The CDR3 coding sequence is TGTGCCAGCAGCGCCTACCGGGACTACGGGCTTACGCAGTATTTT.

The CDR3 spells CASSSTGVMNGYTF. The CDR3 nucleotides are TGTGCCAGCAGTTCTACAGGGGTCATGAATGGCTACACCTTC. The chain uses TRBV28 and TRBJ1-2; 7 nucleotides line up with TRBD1. There are 14 residues in the CDR3. V was clipped by 4 bases and J by 6 bases; unmatched bases: 8. Germline values: CDR1 MDHEN, CDR2 SYDVKM.

The chain employs TRBV19 and TRBJ2-3; TRBD1 is a possible D gene (7 bases). The germline V and J ends were trimmed by 6 bases and 3 bases, with 13 bases remaining between them. Germline V gives CDR1 LNHDA, CDR2 SQIVND (reference sequence). The CDR3 loop spans 14 amino acids. CDR3 protein: CASREGQTTDTQYF. The CDR3 nucleotides read TGTGCCAGTAGGGAGGGACAGACGACAGATACGCAGTATTTT.

This chain links TRBV25-1 with TRBJ2-1; 8 bases fit TRBD1. The trim removed 8 bases at V and 10 bases at J, leaving 10 bases unmatched. The CDR3 spans 13 residues. Germline values: CDR1 MGHDK, CDR2 SYGVNS. CDR3 sequence (DNA): TGTGCCAGCGGAGGACAGGGAATAAGGGAGCAGTTCTTC. Its translation: CASGGQGIREQFF.